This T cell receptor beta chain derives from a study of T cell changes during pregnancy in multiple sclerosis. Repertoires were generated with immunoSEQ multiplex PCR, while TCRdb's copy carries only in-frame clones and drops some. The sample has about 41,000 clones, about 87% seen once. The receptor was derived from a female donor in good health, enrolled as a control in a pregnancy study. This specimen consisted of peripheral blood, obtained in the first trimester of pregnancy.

This CDR3 reads CASSTTTGGGGYTF. The CDR3 nucleotides are TGTGCCAGCAGCACTACTACAGGGGGCGGAGGCTACACCTTC. This chain uses TRBV5-4 with TRBJ1-2; 9 bases agree with TRBD1. The CDR3 spans 14 residues. The V gene end was trimmed by 4 bases and the J gene end by 8 bases; junction bases not matched to a gene: 9. CDR1 and CDR2 (germline): SGHNT, YYREEE (reference sequence).